The 8 T cell receptor beta chains below come from one sample, sequenced in a study of CD8 T cells in ankylosing spondylitis. From the 5' RACE reads, TCRdb called clonotypes with MiXCR, one entry per CDR3 protein. The repertoire has 200,000 to 250,000 distinct CDR3 sequences, about 10% of them found once; the top ten carry roughly 2.5%. The sequencing sample was made of blood, either unsorted or a sorted T cell fraction (not recorded which). These receptors were taken from a male donor with ankylosing spondylitis or in good health (not recorded which).

The chain combines TRBV5-6 with TRBJ1-1; 8 bases line up with TRBD1. Germline V gene lookup returns CDR1 SGHDT and CDR2 YYEEEE. The V gene end was trimmed by 4 bases and the J gene end by 5 bases; junction bases not matched to a gene: 7. CDR3 length equals 14 residues. The DNA for the CDR3 is TGTGCCAGCAGCCTGTGGACAGGGAGGACTGAAGCTTTCTTT. It codes for CASSLWTGRTEAFF.

At least ten counts were recorded for this clonotype. V usage is TRBV7-9 and J usage is TRBJ2-3, with TRBD1 identical over 7 bases. Germline V lookup: CDR1 SEHNR, CDR2 FQNEAQ (reference sequence). J was trimmed by 2 bases and V by 5 bases; bases with no gene match: 7. This CDR3 has 15 residues. CDR3 DNA: TGTGCCAGCAGCCCAACAGGGGTTTACACAGATACGCAGTATTTT. Protein product: CASSPTGVYTDTQYF.

This clonotype has a handful of counts. The rearrangement joins TRBV7-8 to TRBJ2-7, with a possible D match to TRBD1 (6 bases). In germline, CDR1 is SGHVS, CDR2 FQNEAQ. The CDR3 extends over 14 amino acids. V was trimmed by 7 bases and J by 2 bases, leaving 15 bases between them. The CDR3 sequence: CASMQGSLTYEQYF. Here the CDR3 DNA reads TGTGCCAGCATGCAGGGGTCCCTAACCTACGAGCAGTACTTC.

A single count supports this clonotype. This chain joins TRBV5-5 and TRBJ1-6, with D unresolved. The CDR3 runs to 14 residues. Trimming left V 0 bases short and J 10 bases short, with 11 bases between. Germline V gene sequence: CDR1 SGHKS, CDR2 YYEKEE (reference sequence). DNA for the CDR3: TGTGCCAGCAGCTTGGCAGAATGTGAATCACCCCTCCACTTT. Translating gives CASSLAECESPLHF.

This clonotype has ten or more counts. The rearrangement links TRBV5-1 to TRBJ2-3; unclear D gene. With 2 bases removed from V and 8 bases from J, the gap between germline ends came to 12 bases. Germline V gene lookup returns CDR1 SGHRS and CDR2 YFSETQ. The CDR3 covers 13 residues. CDR3 sequence: CASSFGEAATQYF. In nucleotides, the CDR3 is TGCGCCAGCAGCTTTGGAGAGGCCGCTACGCAGTATTTT. The full variable domain, with the rest looked up from reference TRBV5-1 and TRBJ2-3, is KAGVTQTPRYLIKTRGQQVTLSCSPISGHRSVSWYQQTPGQGLQFLFEYFSETQRNKGNFPGRFSGRQFSNSRSEMNVSTLELGDSALYLCASSFGEAATQYFGPGTRLTVL.

There are many counts of this clonotype. The rearrangement joins TRBV5-1 to TRBJ2-7; D may be TRBD1 or TRBD2 (5 bases each). Between the trimmed V and J ends, which lost 1 base and 7 bases, there was a span of 9 bases. The CDR3 length is 12 residues. From germline, CDR1 is SGHRS and CDR2 YFSETQ. CDR3 bases: TGCGCCAGCAGCTTGACAGGAGGTGAGCAGTACTTC. It yields the protein CASSLTGGEQYF. Full variable domain (remainder filled in from reference TRBV5-1 and TRBJ2-7): KAGVTQTPRYLIKTRGQQVTLSCSPISGHRSVSWYQQTPGQGLQFLFEYFSETQRNKGNFPGRFSGRQFSNSRSEMNVSTLELGDSALYLCASSLTGGEQYFGPGTRLTVT.

In this sample, this clonotype turned up many times. The genes are TRBV5-1 and TRBJ2-1, with 8 positions matching TRBD2. Germline V lookup: CDR1 SGHRS, CDR2 YFSETQ. This CDR3 spans 17 amino acids. V lost 2 bases to trimming and J lost 0 bases; unmatched junction nucleotides: 7. The CDR3 DNA reads as TGCGCCAGCAGCTTAAAACTCCTAGCGGGCTCCTACAATGAGCAGTTCTTC. Translating it yields CASSLKLLAGSYNEQFF.

In this sample, this clonotype turned up many times. The V gene is TRBV21-1, the J gene TRBJ2-2. TRBV21-1 is an annotated pseudogene. The CDR3 covers 12 residues. The CDR3 spells CASTLWAGELFF. DNA for the CDR3: TGTGCCAGCACCCTTTGGGCCGGGGAGCTGTTTTTT.